These 21 T cell receptor beta chains were all obtained from the same sample, sequenced in a study of spatial heterogeneity in lung cancer. The study's findings and limits: In tumors, expanded intratumoral alpha and beta TCR counts tracked mutation counts.

Indicated time point: sample taken at primary tumor resection. No antigen is known for these receptors. One entry per CDR3 protein results from TCRdb running MiXCR on the 5' RACE reads. This table has over 6,000 distinct CDR3 sequences, about an eighth appearing once. The source was lung tumor tissue, collected at surgery. The receptors come from a male donor with early-stage non-small cell lung cancer.

This clonotype was recorded once. Since it is a stray read in a library aimed at alpha chains, this beta chain has a size that is not meaningful. The rearrangement links TRBV28 to TRBJ1-5; weak D call: TRBD1 (5 bases). Germline loops: CDR1 MDHEN, CDR2 SYDVKM. This CDR3 has 16 amino acids. Trimming removed 6 bases at V and 9 bases at J, with 24 bases between. CDR3 sequence: CASSFNDGTASRPQHF. DNA of the CDR3: TGTGCCAGCAGCTTTAACGACGGGACGGCGTCTAGGCCCCAGCATTTT.

This clonotype has a count of ten or more. Little can be read into the size of this beta chain, an off-target read in a library designed for alpha chains. This chain uses TRBV11-2 with TRBJ2-4; 7 bases agree with TRBD2. V shed 2 bases and J 9 bases; nucleotides not matched to a gene: 10. CDR1 is SGHAT and CDR2 is FQNNGV in the germline V gene. CDR3 length: 15 residues. The CDR3 sequence: CASSLRMTLAGIQYF. As DNA, the CDR3 is TGTGCCAGCAGCTTAAGGATGACTTTAGCGGGCATTCAGTACTTC.

This clonotype rates as medium-sized. Being off target in a library aimed at alpha chains, this beta chain has a size of little meaning. The chain is built from TRBV18 and TRBJ1-2; perhaps TRBD1 as D (5 bases). Per germline, CDR1 KGHSH and CDR2 LQKENI. The CDR3 sequence is 14 residues long. Deletions cut 2 bases from V and 6 bases from J, with 13 bases between. The CDR3 nucleotides are TGTGCCAGCTCACCAAACCGGGACTCCCATGGCTACACCTTC. As protein: CASSPNRDSHGYTF.

Details on this clonotype: This beta chain lies outside the target of a library built for alpha chains; its clone size means little. The J gene is TRBJ1-2, the V gene TRBV28; TRBD1 might be the D (5 bases). Germline loops: CDR1 MDHEN, CDR2 SYDVKM. The CDR3 length is 13 residues. V was shortened by 5 bases and J by 0 bases, with 7 bases between the two germline ends. The CDR3 loop reads CASSGAANYGYTF. DNA for the CDR3: TGTGCCAGCAGTGGGGCAGCTAACTATGGCTACACCTTC.

This clonotype was seen at least ten times. Little can be read into the size of this beta chain, an off-target read in a library designed for alpha chains. The chain has TRBV5-1 and TRBJ2-7, with D unresolved. Per the germline V gene, CDR1 is SGHRS and CDR2 is YFSETQ. This CDR3 contains 14 residues. Trimming removed 0 bases from V and 2 bases from J, with 9 bases in between. The CDR3 here is CASSLEGLTYEQYF. Written as DNA, the CDR3 is TGCGCCAGCAGCTTGGAAGGCCTTACCTACGAGCAGTACTTC.

As for this clonotype: This beta chain turned up in a library designed for alpha chains; as an off-target read, its abundance says little. This chain uses TRBV6-5 with TRBJ1-2; perhaps TRBD1 as D (6 bases). The CDR3 totals 13 residues. The germline gives CDR1 MNHEY, CDR2 SVGAGI. With 2 bases removed from V and 2 bases from J, the gap between germline ends came to 6 bases. In DNA, the CDR3 is TGTGCCAGCAGTTACGACAGGAACTATGGCTACACCTTC. Translating it yields CASSYDRNYGYTF.

This clonotype was counted between two and nine times. This beta chain turned up in a library designed for alpha chains; as an off-target read, its abundance says little. This chain joins TRBV7-8 and TRBJ2-3; D gene uncertain. The germline V gene encodes CDR1 SGHVS and CDR2 FQNEAQ. The CDR3 loop spans 15 amino acids. With 2 bases removed from V and 5 bases from J, the gap between germline ends came to 14 bases. The CDR3 nucleotides are TGTGCCAGCAGCTTAACGGGTCCCCCGCAAGATACGCAGTATTTT. It is translated as CASSLTGPPQDTQYF.

This clonotype has a count of ten or more. The size of this beta chain means little, since it is a stray read in a library made for alpha chains. This chain connects TRBV3-1 to TRBJ1-4, with D tentatively TRBD1 (6 bases). The CDR3 extends over 16 amino acids. Germline V CDR1 and CDR2: LGHDT, YNNKEL (reference sequence). V shed 0 bases and J shed 8 bases, with 16 bases lying between them. CDR3: CASSQDMVRGVEKLFF. CDR3 nucleotide sequence: TGTGCCAGCAGCCAAGATATGGTCAGGGGAGTAGAAAAACTGTTTTTT.

On this clonotype itself: The size of this beta chain means little, since it is a stray read in a library made for alpha chains. The rearrangement links TRBV5-1 to TRBJ2-2; D gene unclear. The V end lost 1 base, the J end lost 3 bases, and 7 bases lay between the germline ends. Germline CDR1 and CDR2: SGHRS and YFSETQ. The length of the CDR3 is 14 residues. CDR3 sequence reads: CASSLQADTGELFF. The CDR3 DNA sequence: TGCGCCAGCAGCTTGCAGGCGGACACCGGGGAGCTGTTTTTT.

In its sample, this clonotype was seen many times. This beta chain is a stray sequence in a library constructed for alpha chains; its clone size is not meaningful. The V and J genes are TRBV3-1 and TRBJ1-3; D gene ambiguous. The CDR3 sequence is 15 residues long. Germline-derived CDR1 and CDR2 are LGHDT and YNNKEL (reference sequence). The V gene lost 4 bases and the J gene lost 0 bases, with 10 bases spanning the gap. CDR3 residues: CASSPAAGSGNTIYF. The DNA for the CDR3 is TGTGCCAGCAGCCCCGCTGCAGGCTCTGGAAACACCATATATTTT.

This clonotype appeared a few times. As an off-target read in a library built for alpha chains, this beta chain has a frequency of little significance. The chain carries TRBV29-1 and TRBJ2-5; 7 bases align to TRBD1. The CDR3 extends over 14 amino acids. Germline V gives CDR1 SQVTM, CDR2 ANQGSEA. V shed 3 bases and J 4 bases; nucleotides not matched to a gene: 8. In DNA, the CDR3 is TGCAGCGTTGATGAAAGGGGGCGGTCAGAGACCCAGTACTTC. This gives the protein CSVDERGRSETQYF.

About this clonotype itself: This beta chain is a stray sequence in a library constructed for alpha chains; its clone size is not meaningful. The chain couples TRBV29-1 to TRBJ2-7; no clear D gene. The CDR3 consists of 14 residues. V lost 6 bases, J lost 2 bases, and 17 bases lay in between. Germline V gene data show CDR1 as SQVTM and CDR2 as ANQGSEA. Written as DNA, the CDR3 is TGCAGCGTCGATACACCTACCACCCCCTACGAGCAGTACTTC. It is translated as CSVDTPTTPYEQYF.

Ten or more counts support this clonotype. For a library built for alpha chains, this beta chain is a stray read; little rests on its size. The chain combines TRBV27 with TRBJ1-2; no clear D. This CDR3 spans 13 amino acids. Germline V gene data show CDR1 as MNHEY and CDR2 as SMNVEV (reference sequence). V was cut by 5 bases and J by 6 bases, with 13 bases left in between. The CDR3 spells CASSGGMVNGYTF. CDR3 nucleotide sequence: TGTGCCAGCAGTGGTGGGATGGTCAATGGCTACACCTTC.

This clonotype was seen repeatedly, ten times or more. The library was prepared for alpha chains; this beta chain is a stray read, so its frequency means little. The chain combines TRBV11-2 with TRBJ1-1; 7 nucleotides line up with TRBD1. CDR1 SGHAT and CDR2 FQNNGV come from the germline V gene. This CDR3 has 14 residues. V shed 4 bases and J 6 bases; nucleotides not matched to a gene: 8. This chain's CDR3 is CASSSNRQGAEAFF. Here the CDR3 DNA reads TGTGCCAGCAGCTCAAACCGACAGGGTGCTGAAGCTTTCTTT.

This clonotype showed up many times. Because this beta chain is a stray read in a library intended to capture alpha chains, its abundance should not be given much weight. V usage is TRBV20-1 and J usage is TRBJ2-5; 7 bases are a match to TRBD2. The CDR3 is 12 amino acids. Germline CDR1 DFQATT, CDR2 SNEGSKA (reference sequence). J gave up 5 bases and V 7 bases, and 7 bases lay outside the gene matches. CDR3: CSVGGGSETQYF. Here the CDR3 DNA reads TGCAGTGTGGGTGGCGGGAGTGAGACCCAGTACTTC.

This clonotype has a count of ten or more. This beta chain represents an off-target read in a library built for alpha chains; its size is of limited meaning. V is TRBV28 and J is TRBJ1-2; TRBD1 agrees at 8 bases. With 2 bases clipped from V and 4 bases from J, the junction kept 6 bases outside the gene matches. The CDR3 is 15 residues long. In germline, CDR1 is MDHEN, CDR2 SYDVKM. DNA for the CDR3: TGTGCCAGCAGTTTACGAACAGGGGGACTCTATGGCTACACCTTC. Translated: CASSLRTGGLYGYTF.

Turning to this clonotype: The size of this beta chain means little, since it is a stray read in a library made for alpha chains. The CDR3 coding sequence is TGTGCCAGCAGCTCGGGACTAACCTACGAGCAGTACTTC. This translates into CASSSGLTYEQYF. The J gene is TRBJ2-7, the V gene TRBV6-5; 7 nucleotides align to TRBD2. Per germline, CDR1 MNHEY and CDR2 SVGAGI. This CDR3 is built from 13 residues. The J segment lost 2 bases and the V segment lost 6 bases, leaving 4 bases of the junction unmatched.

By its share, this clonotype is medium-sized (0.01 to 0.1%). Since the library was made to target alpha chains, this beta chain is a stray read and its abundance is not meaningful. The chain employs TRBV5-1 and TRBJ2-7; D is unresolved. Per the germline V gene, CDR1 is SGHRS and CDR2 is YFSETQ. The V end was cut by 4 bases, the J end by 5 bases, with 10 bases between. The CDR3 length is 12 residues. CDR3 region: CASSDGRDEQYF. CDR3 sequence (DNA): TGCGCCAGCAGCGACGGAAGGGACGAGCAGTACTTC.

This clonotype is classed as medium-sized. This beta chain is an off-target read within a library intended for alpha chains, so its frequency means little. This rearrangement joins TRBV28 to TRBJ1-4, with D hard to call. The CDR3 is 14 residues long. Trimming took off 3 bases at V and 4 bases at J, with 9 bases between the two ends. The germline V gene encodes CDR1 MDHEN and CDR2 SYDVKM. CDR3 loop: CASSFPRSNEKLFF. CDR3 coding DNA: TGTGCCAGCAGTTTTCCCAGGAGTAATGAAAAACTGTTTTTT.

This clonotype was counted between two and nine times. Within a library made for alpha chains, this beta chain is off target, and its count is uninformative. The chain has TRBV5-1 and TRBJ2-7; D is perhaps TRBD2 (5 bases). Trimming took 4 bases from V and 2 from J, leaving 16 bases between them. CDR3 length: 15 amino acids. Germline CDR1 reads SGHRS; CDR2 reads YFSETQ. CDR3 nucleotides: TGCGCCAGCAGCCCGGACCCGGGGTCGGCCTACGAGCAGTACTTC. It yields the protein CASSPDPGSAYEQYF.

This clonotype was observed at least ten times. A library prepared for alpha chains yielded this beta chain as an off-target read; its size is of little meaning. The J gene is TRBJ2-3, the V gene TRBV4-1, with a weak D call TRBD2 (5 bases). The germline V gene encodes CDR1 MGHRA and CDR2 YSYEKL. This CDR3 has 14 amino acids. Trimming took off 1 base at V and 7 bases at J, with 12 bases between the two ends. This chain's CDR3 is CASSQVSGLNTQYF. DNA for the CDR3: TGCGCCAGCAGCCAAGTATCCGGACTCAATACGCAGTATTTT.